One sample yielded the 14 T cell receptor beta chains listed below, sequenced in a study of T cell repertoires in cytomegalovirus infection. TCRdb independently ran MiXCR on the reads; one entry per CDR3 protein. This sample has some 900,000 distinct CDR3 sequences, with around a third found just once. Their antigens remain unidentified. Specimen: cultured CD8+ T cells from PBMCs, collected from culture after CMV antigen stimulation. The receptors were gathered from a human donor in good health (CMV status not recorded). Some clones in this sample may be carry-over from other donors' samples.

DNA of the CDR3: TGTGCCACCAGTGAAAACAGGGGCAATCAGCCCCAGCATTTT. Protein product: CATSENRGNQPQHF. The V call is TRBV24-1, the J call TRBJ1-5; TRBD1 is a possible D gene (6 bases). V gave up 4 bases and J gave up 2 bases, with 8 bases separating them. CDR1 and CDR2 from the germline V gene are KGHDR and SFDVKD. The CDR3 runs 14 residues.

This clonotype was recorded once. V and J are TRBV19 and TRBJ1-1; D gene unclear. Germline V lookup: CDR1 LNHDA, CDR2 SQIVND (reference sequence). Trimming shortened V by 6 bases and J by 7 bases, and 12 bases separated the two germline ends. CDR3 size: 12 residues. Here the CDR3 DNA reads TGTGCCAGTAGCCCTTCCGGGGTTGAAGCTTTCTTT. It specifies CASSPSGVEAFF.

A few counts support this clonotype. The V gene is TRBV7-6, the J gene TRBJ2-1; D gene uncertain. CDR1 and CDR2 from the germline V gene are SGHVS and FNYEAQ. The CDR3 totals 13 residues. V was shortened by 5 bases and J by 5 bases, with 10 bases between the two germline ends. The CDR3 reads CASSVSPDNEQFF. The CDR3 DNA reads TGTGCCAGCAGCGTTAGTCCTGACAATGAGCAGTTCTTC.

The chain joins TRBV5-5 to TRBJ2-5, with 13 bases aligning to TRBD2. Germline CDR1 and CDR2: SGHKS and YYEKEE (reference sequence). The V segment lost 7 bases and the J segment 5 bases; nucleotides outside the gene matches: 11. The length of the CDR3 is 16 residues. The CDR3 is CASWTGTSGAGETQYF. The CDR3, as DNA: TGTGCCAGCTGGACGGGGACTAGCGGGGCTGGGGAGACCCAGTACTTC. The complete variable domain, with remaining parts taken from reference TRBV5-5 and TRBJ2-5, reads DAGVTQSPTHLIKTRGQQVTLRCSPISGHKSVSWYQQVLGQGPQFIFQYYEKEERGRGNFPDRFSARQFPNYSSELNVNALLLGDSALYLCASWTGTSGAGETQYFGPGTRLLVL.

As concerns this clonotype: A much larger clone is a single base away; this may be a read error. The conserved closing phenylalanine or tryptophan is absent in this CDR3, likely reflecting a read error. The V call is TRBV7-2, the J call TRBJ2-7; TRBD2 matches at 7 bases. Germline V CDR1 and CDR2: SGHTA, FQGNSA. J lost 3 bases, V lost 1 base, and 6 bases had no gene match. This CDR3 has 15 amino acids. The DNA of the CDR3 is TGTGCCAGCAGCTTAGATCAGCGGGACCTCTACGAGCAGTACTAC. Protein product: CASSLDQRDLYEQYY.

J is TRBJ2-5 and V is TRBV9, with 7 bases that match TRBD1. CDR1 and CDR2 (germline): SGDLS, YYNGEE. Trimming took 3 bases from V and 7 from J; bases not matched to a gene: 9. The CDR3 covers 14 residues. The CDR3 loop is CASSADTGVRTQYF. The CDR3 bases are TGTGCCAGCAGCGCAGATACAGGGGTGAGGACCCAGTACTTC.

This sequence joins TRBV11-2 and TRBJ2-3; D call uncertain. The CDR3 loop spans 13 amino acids. Per germline, CDR1 SGHAT and CDR2 FQNNGV. Between the trimmed V and J ends, which lost 4 bases and 2 bases, there was a span of 7 bases. The CDR3 coding sequence is TGTGCCAGCAGCTCAGCATTCACAGATACGCAGTATTTT. Its translation: CASSSAFTDTQYF.

This clonotype came up a few times. The genes are TRBV6-6 and TRBJ1-4, with TRBD1 identical over 9 bases. Losses at the gene ends were 5 bases for V and 3 bases for J; bases not matched to a gene: 4. Germline assignment: CDR1 MNHNY and CDR2 SVGAGI (reference sequence). The CDR3 length is 15 residues. CDR3 sequence (DNA): TGTGCCAGCAGTGCTACAGGGGGCGCTAATGAAAAACTGTTTTTT. Translated: CASSATGGANEKLFF.

Written as DNA, the CDR3 is TGCGCCAGCAGCCAACCCAGGGGGCGCGAAGAGACCCAGTACTTC. This codes for CASSQPRGREETQYF. This chain joins TRBV4-1 and TRBJ2-5; TRBD1 matches at 8 bases. CDR1 is MGHRA and CDR2 is YSYEKL in the germline V gene. This CDR3 is built from 15 residues. V lost 2 bases and J lost 3; bases outside the gene matches: 5.

In its sample, this clonotype was seen a few times. This chain joins TRBV27 and TRBJ1-5; D not resolved. Looked up from germline, CDR1 is MNHEY and CDR2 is SMNVEV (reference sequence). Trimming shortened V by 0 bases and J by 0 bases, and 9 bases separated the two germline ends. This CDR3 is 16 amino acids long. Here the CDR3 DNA reads TGTGCCAGCAGTTTATCGGCCGGGGATAGCAATCAGCCCCAGCATTTT. Its translation is CASSLSAGDSNQPQHF.

The chain employs TRBV11-3 and TRBJ2-1, with 7 bases aligning to TRBD1. V lost 4 bases and J lost 8; bases outside the gene matches: 11. The V gene's germline CDR1 is SGHNT and CDR2 YENEEA. The length of the CDR3 is 15 residues. CDR3 region: CASSSRDSDPHEQFF. CDR3 sequence (DNA): TGTGCCAGCAGCTCCCGGGACAGCGACCCCCATGAGCAGTTCTTC.

The chain uses TRBV27 and TRBJ2-7, with a possible D match to TRBD1 (5 bases). The V gene's germline CDR1 is MNHEY and CDR2 SMNVEV (reference sequence). The CDR3 loop spans 16 amino acids. V shed 1 base and J shed 6 bases, with 19 bases lying between them. CDR3 residues: CASSLYQQAMRGEQYF. The CDR3 DNA reads as TGTGCCAGCAGTTTATATCAACAGGCTATGCGCGGCGAGCAGTACTTC.

V is TRBV7-6 and J is TRBJ2-7; 9 bases are shared with TRBD2. The CDR3 is 15 amino acids. Trimming took 7 bases from V and 2 from J; bases not matched to a gene: 9. In germline, CDR1 is SGHVS, CDR2 FNYEAQ. CDR3 region: CASTLGLAGPYEQYF. CDR3 DNA sequence: TGTGCCAGCACCTTGGGCCTAGCGGGGCCCTACGAGCAGTACTTC.

The chain has TRBV19 and TRBJ1-6; unclear D gene. V was trimmed by 4 bases and J by 0 bases, leaving 10 bases between them. The germline gives CDR1 LNHDA, CDR2 SQIVND (reference sequence). CDR3 size: 16 residues. Written as DNA, the CDR3 is TGTGCCAGTAGTACGGACGGTAGCTCCTATAATTCACCCCTCCACTTT. Translated: CASSTDGSSYNSPLHF.